The 4 T cell receptor beta chains given below trace back to one sample, sequenced in a study of Ad26.COV2.S vaccination and SARS-CoV-2 variants. Treatment described: about 20 received Ad26.COV2.S at low or high dose, single or two shots; 5 received placebo; per-sample allocation not given. The study sampled participants on day 63 after the first vaccine or placebo injection. Sequencing used immunoSEQ multiplex PCR; TCRdb keeps in-frame clones, though not all of them. The sample yields about 350,000 clones, approximately 90% seen once. Here the sequenced sample was peripheral blood, taken in a trial of Ad26.COV2.S vaccine versus placebo. The origin of the receptors is a person between 18 and 60 years old who received the Ad26.COV2.S COVID-19 vaccine or a placebo.

The rearrangement uses TRBV7-9 and TRBJ1-1; D is ambiguous. The germline gives CDR1 SEHNR, CDR2 FQNEAQ (reference sequence). The CDR3 is made up of 14 amino acids. The V gene lost 1 base and the J gene lost 6 bases, with 12 bases spanning the gap. The CDR3 DNA follows: TGTGCCAGCAGCTTAGAGGGTCATCGGGCTGAAGCTTTCTTT. Its protein product is CASSLEGHRAEAFF.

The rearrangement links TRBV18 to TRBJ2-1; 13 bases map to TRBD2. V dropped 6 bases and J dropped 6; count of bases not matched to a gene: 5. Germline values: CDR1 KGHSH, CDR2 LQKENI. This CDR3 has 15 residues. The CDR3 here is CASSHTSGRANEQFF. As DNA, the CDR3 is TGTGCCAGCTCCCATACTAGCGGGAGGGCCAATGAGCAGTTCTTC.

V gene TRBV2 combines with J gene TRBJ1-5, with D unresolved. V lost 1 base and J 9 bases, leaving 10 bases between the germline ends. The CDR3 contains 13 residues. Germline CDR1 reads SNHLY; CDR2 reads FYNNEI. The CDR3 region is CASSEGGRGPQHF. In nucleotides, the CDR3 is TGTGCCAGCAGTGAAGGGGGTCGAGGGCCCCAGCATTTT.

The CDR3 region is CASTPQLTGSPLHF. CDR3 DNA sequence: TGTGCCAGCACACCTCAGCTGACGGGTTCACCCCTCCACTTT. The chain links TRBV28 to TRBJ1-6, with unresolved D. Germline CDR1 is MDHEN and CDR2 is SYDVKM. V lost 7 bases and J 9 bases, leaving 16 bases between the germline ends. The CDR3 runs 14 residues.